The 14 T cell receptor beta chains listed next were all sequenced from one sample in a study of CD8+ T cells in alopecia areata. Treatment in this sample: oral pan-JAK inhibitor, 5-10 mg twice daily. cDNA serving as the sequencing template came from extracted, reverse transcribed RNA. The method was immunoSEQ multiplex PCR; TCRdb's version includes in-frame clones alone and lacks a portion of them. This table holds 35,000 to 50,000 clones, roughly 89% found once. The sample was CD8+ T cells sorted from blood, taken at week 24, from a patient treated with tofacitinib. The origin of the receptors is a human donor with alopecia areata.

In DNA form, the CDR3 reads TGCAGCGTATACAGGGGGCTTAATGAGCAGTTCTTC. Amino acid sequence: CSVYRGLNEQFF. J is TRBJ2-1 and V is TRBV29-1; 9 nucleotides line up with TRBD1. V gave up 6 bases and J gave up 7 bases; unmatched junction bases: 4. Germline loops: CDR1 SQVTM, CDR2 ANQGSEA. This CDR3 is built from 12 residues.

The chain couples TRBV7-9 to TRBJ2-5; no clear D gene. V was shortened by 5 bases and J by 4 bases, with 14 bases between the two germline ends. There are 14 residues in the CDR3. Per germline, CDR1 SEHNR and CDR2 FQNEAQ (reference sequence). This CDR3 is CASSAPDLGETQYF. The CDR3 DNA reads as TGTGCCAGCAGCGCCCCGGACCTCGGAGAGACCCAGTACTTC. The full variable domain, in which reference TRBV7-9 and TRBJ2-5 provide the parts outside the CDR3, is DTGVSQNPRHKITKRGQNVTFRCDPISEHNRLYWYRQTLGQGPEFLTYFQNEAQLEKSRLLSDRFSAERPKGSFSTLEIQRTEQGDSAMYLCASSAPDLGETQYFGPGTRLLVL.

The genes are TRBV19 and TRBJ2-3, with D perhaps being TRBD1 or TRBD2 (5 bases each). V was pared by 3 bases and J by 9 bases, with 10 bases between. Germline CDR1 LNHDA, CDR2 SQIVND (reference sequence). The CDR3 spans 12 residues. CDR3: CASSMVGDTQYF. The CDR3, as DNA: TGTGCCAGTAGTATGGTGGGGGACACGCAGTATTTT.

This clone came up a few times. The chain links TRBV29-1 to TRBJ2-7; D gene uncertain. The CDR3 covers 13 residues. Germline assignment: CDR1 SQVTM and CDR2 ANQGSEA. V lost 0 bases, J lost 4 bases, and 10 bases lay in between. This chain's CDR3 is CSVEDQYDYEQYF. DNA of the CDR3: TGCAGCGTTGAAGATCAGTATGATTACGAGCAGTACTTC.

The gene calls are TRBV7-9 and TRBJ2-1, with D perhaps TRBD2 (6 bases). V lost 5 bases, J lost 5 bases, and 19 bases lay in between. Germline values: CDR1 SEHNR, CDR2 FQNEAQ (reference sequence). This CDR3 region has 16 residues. CDR3 protein: CASSVVAGSLNNEQFF. CDR3 coding DNA: TGTGCCAGCAGCGTCGTAGCCGGGAGTCTTAACAATGAGCAGTTCTTC.

The chain employs TRBV7-8 and TRBJ2-2; 7 nucleotides align to TRBD2. CDR1 and CDR2 from the germline V gene are SGHVS and FQNEAQ. The CDR3 consists of 18 residues. Trimming at V came to 4 bases and at J to 2 bases, leaving 13 bases not matched to a gene. The CDR3, as DNA: TGTGCCAGCAGCTCCTTAGATGGCGGGGGAGTTAACACCGGGGAGCTGTTTTTT. Its translation is CASSSLDGGGVNTGELFF.

This clone is a singleton in its sample. The chain is built from TRBV28 and TRBJ2-2; 9 nucleotides line up with TRBD1. J was trimmed by 7 bases and V by 8 bases; bases with no gene match: 14. This CDR3 region has 16 residues. From germline, CDR1 is MDHEN and CDR2 SYDVKM. Here the CDR3 DNA reads TGTGCCAGCTTTACTCAAACAGGGGGCCGGATCGGGGAGCTGTTTTTT. It yields the protein CASFTQTGGRIGELFF.

The chain carries TRBV5-4 and TRBJ2-2, with D perhaps TRBD1 (6 bases). Germline V gene lookup returns CDR1 SGHNT and CDR2 YYREEE (reference sequence). V was pared by 10 bases and J by 0 bases, with 13 bases between. CDR3 length equals 14 residues. CDR3 sequence reads: CAGSGHPNTGELFF. CDR3 bases: TGTGCCGGTTCGGGACACCCGAACACCGGGGAGCTGTTTTTT.

The V gene is TRBV4-3, the J gene TRBJ1-1, with 7 bases fitting TRBD1. Germline loops: CDR1 LGHNA, CDR2 YSLEER. Trimming removed 0 bases from V and 3 bases from J; junction bases left unmatched: 10. This CDR3 comprises 17 residues. CDR3 amino acids: CASSQDLEGARDTEAFF. The CDR3 nucleotides are TGCGCCAGCAGCCAAGATCTTGAGGGGGCTCGGGACACTGAAGCTTTCTTT.

This clone was counted once. The junction and the germline gene differ at one end; a read error may be behind it. The CDR3 sequence: CASSQELAGGPETQYF. Written as DNA, the CDR3 is TGCGCCAGCAGCCAAGAGCTAGCGGGGGGGCCAGAAACGCAGTATTTT. The V gene is TRBV4-3, the J gene TRBJ2-3, with 12 bases matching TRBD2. CDR3 length: 16 amino acids. Germline loops: CDR1 LGHNA, CDR2 YSLEER.

The sample holds one count of this clone. The gene calls are TRBV7-2 and TRBJ2-7; 7 bases map to TRBD1. The CDR3 is made up of 14 amino acids. Germline CDR1 SGHTA, CDR2 FQGNSA. J lost 5 bases, V lost 5 bases, and 9 bases had no gene match. The CDR3 DNA reads TGTGCCAGCAGCCCCTGGGACAGCTACAACGAGCAGTACTTC. Amino acids: CASSPWDSYNEQYF.

The J gene is TRBJ2-3, the V gene TRBV28, with D possibly being TRBD2 (6 bases). Germline CDR1 is MDHEN and CDR2 is SYDVKM. Trimming removed 2 bases at V and 5 bases at J, with 26 bases between. The CDR3 is made up of 19 amino acids. In nucleotides, the CDR3 is TGTGCCAGCAGTTTACCGTCACGACGGGGGTCCCCCGGAGGAGATACGCAGTATTTT. Residues: CASSLPSRRGSPGGDTQYF.

As to this clone: A junction end diverges from the germline sequence, so it may reflect a read error. The same CDR3 is also encoded by other DNA sequences in this sample. This chain links TRBV5-6 with TRBJ1-1; TRBD1 agrees at 7 bases. Germline-derived CDR1 and CDR2 are SGHDT and YYEEEE. The CDR3 totals 14 residues. The CDR3 reads CASSSEQGYTEAFF. The CDR3 nucleotides read TGTGCCAGCAGCTCGGAACAGGGGTACACTGAGGCTTTCTTT. The entire variable domain, with the rest obtained from reference TRBV5-6 and TRBJ1-1, is as follows: DAGVTQSPTHLIKTRGQQVTLRCSPKSGHDTVSWYQQALGQGPQFIFQYYEEEERQRGNFPDRFSGHQFPNYSSELNVNALLLGDSALYLCASSSEQGYTEAFFGQGTRLTVV.

The rearrangement joins TRBV6-5 to TRBJ2-1; weak D call: TRBD2 (5 bases). Germline CDR1 MNHEY, CDR2 SVGAGI. V was cut by 5 bases and J by 5 bases, with 16 bases left in between. This CDR3 comprises 15 residues. CDR3 nucleotides: TGTGCCAGCAGTCTTAACGGAGAGGGAAACAATGAGCAGTTCTTC. This sequence encodes CASSLNGEGNNEQFF.